The TCR beta chain under discussion was sequenced for a study of blood T cell repertoires in COVID-19. About the research overall: T cells, B-cell-depleted T cells, or PBMCs supplied cDNA or gDNA.

V was pared by 4 bases and J by 8 bases, with 8 bases between. Germline CDR1 SGHTA, CDR2 FQGNSA. The CDR3 sequence is 11 residues long. In the original analysis: Estimation of nucleated cell counts was performed using reference gene primer amplification. Clones were sequenced by immunoSEQ multiplex PCR, and TCRdb holds only the in-frame ones, with some missing. That table supplies the V and J calls and clone size; D and trimming were determined from the DNA. The sample lists about 270,000 clones, roughly 93% seen once, with under 3% in the top ten. Enrollees, about 18 to 95 years old, lived in roughly 24 US areas. Participant-given clinical history determined each cohort assignment.

Sequencing was performed on PBMCs or T cells enriched from blood (not recorded which). The chain is built from TRBV7-2 and TRBJ1-2, with a tentative D call TRBD1 (5 bases). This receptor was identified in a middle-aged woman with acute COVID-19. CDR3 coding DNA: TGTGCCAGCAGCTCGACAGTCGGCTACACCTTC. Translating it yields CASSSTVGYTF.